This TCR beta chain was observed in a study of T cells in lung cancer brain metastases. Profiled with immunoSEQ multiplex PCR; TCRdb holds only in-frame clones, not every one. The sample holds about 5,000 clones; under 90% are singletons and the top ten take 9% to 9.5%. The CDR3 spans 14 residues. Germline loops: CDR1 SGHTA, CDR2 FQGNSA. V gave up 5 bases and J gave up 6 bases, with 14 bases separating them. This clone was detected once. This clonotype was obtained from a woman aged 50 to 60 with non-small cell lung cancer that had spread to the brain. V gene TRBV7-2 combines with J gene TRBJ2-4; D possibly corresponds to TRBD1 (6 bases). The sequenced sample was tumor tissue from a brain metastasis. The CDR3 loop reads CASSPRGFGNIQYF. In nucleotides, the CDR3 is TGTGCCAGCAGCCCCAGGGGTTTTGGAAACATTCAGTACTTC.